Reported below is one T cell receptor (beta chain). The antigen is undetermined. This sample was taken from a study of post-analysis software for immune sequencing data. Overall study results and limits: The F measure placed samples prepared in the same batch into strongly shared clusters. Multiple sclerosis was associated with a significant reduction in normalized Chao1 diversity relative to controls.

Prepared libraries of TCR beta cDNA carried unique molecular identifiers. MiXCR, run by TCRdb on the PCR reads, gives a single entry per CDR3 protein. The data hold hundreds of thousands of distinct CDR3 sequences, with approximately 59% observed a single time. This clonotype originated in a girl aged 2 to 10 with multiple sclerosis. Sequencing input: blood.

The CDR3 sequence: CASSNQRKTESDSGANVLTF. CDR3 coding DNA: TGCGCCAGCAGCAACCAGCGAAAGACAGAGAGTGACTCTGGGGCCAACGTCCTGACTTTC. This chain joins TRBV5-1 and TRBJ2-6; perhaps TRBD1 as D (5 bases). This CDR3 spans 20 amino acids. The germline CDR1 and CDR2 sequences are SGHRS and YFSETQ. The ends were cut back, 4 bases at V and 0 bases at J, with 23 bases in the middle.